The rows below give T cell receptor beta chains drawn from one sample of a study of cytomegalovirus exposure and HLA in healthy donors. Measured with immunoSEQ multiplex PCR; TCRdb has only the in-frame clones, and not every one. The sample has about 92,000 clones, roughly 71% seen once. Material: PBMCs. The source is a man aged 45-60 years in good health and CMV-seronegative. Both conserved end residues are part of each CDR3. Fields, in order: clone size, J gene, V gene, D gene, CDR3 DNA, CDR3 protein. D genes are given only for firm matches. Where a row states a size, it is once, few, many or the class of an expanded clone; other rows omit it.

abundance: -; j_gene: TRBJ2-1; v_gene: TRBV9; d_gene: -; CDR3nt: TGTGCCAGCAGCGTAGAAGGACCAGGGAATGAGCAGTTCTTC; CDR3aa: CASSVEGPGNEQFF
abundance: few; j_gene: TRBJ1-2; v_gene: TRBV9; d_gene: -; CDR3nt: TGTGCCAGCAGCGTAGACACAGAACCACGCTATGGCTACACCTTC; CDR3aa: CASSVDTEPRYGYTF
abundance: -; j_gene: TRBJ1-2; v_gene: TRBV4-3; d_gene: TRBD1; CDR3nt: TGCGCCAGCAGCCAAGATCGGGCAGGGGGCGCGGGTATCTATGGCTACACCTTC; CDR3aa: CASSQDRAGGAGIYGYTF
abundance: -; j_gene: TRBJ2-6; v_gene: TRBV28; d_gene: -; CDR3nt: TGTGCCAGCAGCTCCCCGGCCAACGTCCTGACTTTC; CDR3aa: CASSSPANVLTF
abundance: -; j_gene: TRBJ2-3; v_gene: TRBV7-9; d_gene: -; CDR3nt: TGTGCCAGCAGCTTAATCGGGAGCTCAGATACGCAGTATTTT; CDR3aa: CASSLIGSSDTQYF
abundance: -; j_gene: TRBJ1-3; v_gene: TRBV9; d_gene: -; CDR3nt: TGTGCCCCATGGCGAAACACCATATATTTT; CDR3aa: CAPWRNTIYF
abundance: -; j_gene: TRBJ1-4; v_gene: TRBV30; d_gene: -; CDR3nt: TGTGCCTGGAGTGAGGGGCATTCGGTATTGTTTTTT; CDR3aa: CAWSEGHSVLFF
abundance: -; j_gene: TRBJ2-7; v_gene: TRBV10-3; d_gene: TRBD1; CDR3nt: TGTGCCATACGGGACAGGGAGACCTACGAGCAGTACTTC; CDR3aa: CAIRDRETYEQYF
abundance: -; j_gene: TRBJ2-1; v_gene: TRBV13; d_gene: TRBD2; CDR3nt: TGTGCCAGCAGCCCACGACTAGCGGAAGCAAGGGAGCAGTTCTTC; CDR3aa: CASSPRLAEAREQFF
abundance: -; j_gene: TRBJ1-1; v_gene: TRBV5-1; d_gene: -; CDR3nt: TGCGCCAGCAGCTTAGGGGCGAACACTGAAGCTTTCTTT; CDR3aa: CASSLGANTEAFF
abundance: -; j_gene: TRBJ2-7; v_gene: TRBV4-1; d_gene: TRBD1; CDR3nt: TGCGCCAGCAGCCAAGAGGGGACAGGGGTAGCCGAGCAGTACTTC; CDR3aa: CASSQEGTGVAEQYF
abundance: -; j_gene: TRBJ1-1; v_gene: TRBV14; d_gene: -; CDR3nt: TGTGCCAGCAGGCATAACCTTGAGGCTTTCTTT; CDR3aa: CASRHNLEAFF
abundance: -; j_gene: TRBJ1-2; v_gene: TRBV11-2; d_gene: TRBD1; CDR3nt: TGTGCCAGCAGCCCCCTGCGACAGGGTTCCGGCTATGGCTACACCTTC; CDR3aa: CASSPLRQGSGYGYTF
abundance: -; j_gene: TRBJ2-7; v_gene: TRBV28; d_gene: TRBD2; CDR3nt: TGTGCCAGCAGTCAGCCTCTAGCGGCATACTACGAGCAGTACTTC; CDR3aa: CASSQPLAAYYEQYF
abundance: -; j_gene: TRBJ2-1; v_gene: TRBV29-1; d_gene: TRBD2; CDR3nt: TGCAGCGCTCGGACTAGCGAAAGGTCCTACAATGAGCAGTTCTTC; CDR3aa: CSARTSERSYNEQFF
abundance: -; j_gene: TRBJ1-1; v_gene: TRBV19; d_gene: -; CDR3nt: TGTGCCAAAACGGGGATGAACACTGAAGCTTTCTTT; CDR3aa: CAKTGMNTEAFF
abundance: -; j_gene: TRBJ1-2; v_gene: TRBV28; d_gene: -; CDR3nt: TGTGCCAGCAGTTTAACAATACTAACTATCTATGGCTACACCTTC; CDR3aa: CASSLTILTIYGYTF
abundance: few; j_gene: TRBJ1-2; v_gene: TRBV5-6; d_gene: -; CDR3nt: TGTGCCAGCAGCTTGGACTTCAGGGGCCGGTCAAGGAATGGCTACACCTTC; CDR3aa: CASSLDFRGRSRNGYTF
abundance: -; j_gene: TRBJ1-3; v_gene: TRBV30; d_gene: -; CDR3nt: TGTGCCTGGATACCGGGGAGTGGAAACACCATATATTTT; CDR3aa: CAWIPGSGNTIYF
abundance: few; j_gene: TRBJ2-3; v_gene: TRBV5-1; d_gene: -; CDR3nt: TGCGCCAGCAGCTTTCTCACAGATACGCAGTATTTT; CDR3aa: CASSFLTDTQYF
abundance: -; j_gene: TRBJ1-4; v_gene: TRBV4-2; d_gene: TRBD1; CDR3nt: TGTGCCAGCAGCTCCCAGGGACAGACGAATGAAAAACTGTTTTTT; CDR3aa: CASSSQGQTNEKLFF
abundance: -; j_gene: TRBJ2-5; v_gene: TRBV27; d_gene: TRBD2; CDR3nt: TGTGCCAGCAGTGTTAGCGGGAGGGGGGAGACCCAGTACTTC; CDR3aa: CASSVSGRGETQYF
abundance: -; j_gene: TRBJ2-2; v_gene: TRBV5-1; d_gene: TRBD2; CDR3nt: TGCGCCAGCAGGGGACTAGCGGGAGTCTCCACCGGGGAGCTGTTTTTT; CDR3aa: CASRGLAGVSTGELFF
abundance: -; j_gene: TRBJ2-5; v_gene: TRBV2; d_gene: TRBD2; CDR3nt: TGTGCCAGCAGCAGACTAGCGGCCCAAGAGACCCAGTACTTC; CDR3aa: CASSRLAAQETQYF
abundance: -; j_gene: TRBJ1-1; v_gene: TRBV10-3; d_gene: TRBD1; CDR3nt: TGTGCCATTAGATGGACAGGGAACGCTGAAGCTTTCTTT; CDR3aa: CAIRWTGNAEAFF
abundance: -; j_gene: TRBJ2-1; v_gene: TRBV7-8; d_gene: TRBD2; CDR3nt: TGTGCCAGCAACATAGCGGGAGGGCCAGGCTGGGAGCAGTTCTTC; CDR3aa: CASNIAGGPGWEQFF
abundance: -; j_gene: TRBJ2-3; v_gene: TRBV30; d_gene: -; CDR3nt: TGTGCCTGGAGTAGAGGGGGGGGCACAGATACGCAGTATTTT; CDR3aa: CAWSRGGGTDTQYF
abundance: -; j_gene: TRBJ2-1; v_gene: TRBV2; d_gene: TRBD1; CDR3nt: TGTGCCAGCAGGGACGACAGGGAGAAGCAGTTCTTC; CDR3aa: CASRDDREKQFF
abundance: -; j_gene: TRBJ2-3; v_gene: TRBV6-5; d_gene: TRBD1; CDR3nt: TGTGCCAGCAGTTGGACAGGGCACGCAGATACGCAGTATTTT; CDR3aa: CASSWTGHADTQYF
abundance: few; j_gene: TRBJ1-4; v_gene: TRBV19; d_gene: TRBD1; CDR3nt: TGTGCCAGTAGACCGCTACAGGGGCGGGATGAAAAACTGTTTTTT; CDR3aa: CASRPLQGRDEKLFF
abundance: -; j_gene: TRBJ2-7; v_gene: TRBV10-2; d_gene: TRBD2; CDR3nt: TGCGCCAGCAGAACGACTAGCGGGGACTACGAGCAGTACTTC; CDR3aa: CASRTTSGDYEQYF
abundance: -; j_gene: TRBJ2-5; v_gene: TRBV5-1; d_gene: -; CDR3nt: TGCGCCAGCAGCTCAAGACCAGGGGGGGAGACCCAGTACTTC; CDR3aa: CASSSRPGGETQYF
abundance: -; j_gene: TRBJ1-1; v_gene: TRBV9; d_gene: -; CDR3nt: TGTGCCAGCAGCGTTACAGTATCCATGAACACTGAAGCTTTCTTT; CDR3aa: CASSVTVSMNTEAFF
abundance: -; j_gene: TRBJ2-3; v_gene: TRBV6-1; d_gene: TRBD1; CDR3nt: TGTGCCAGCAGTTCCGGGACAGTTAACACAGATACGCAGTATTTT; CDR3aa: CASSSGTVNTDTQYF
abundance: -; j_gene: TRBJ2-1; v_gene: TRBV5-1; d_gene: TRBD2; CDR3nt: TGCGCCAGCAGCGAACTAGCGCCAGCCTACAATGAGCAGTTCTTC; CDR3aa: CASSELAPAYNEQFF
abundance: once; j_gene: TRBJ2-7; v_gene: TRBV19; d_gene: TRBD2; CDR3nt: TGTGCCAGTAGTATGTGGACTAGCGGGAGCTACGAGCAGTACTTC; CDR3aa: CASSMWTSGSYEQYF
abundance: -; j_gene: TRBJ1-2; v_gene: TRBV9; d_gene: TRBD1; CDR3nt: TGTGCCAGCAGCGTAGGACAGGGGCTCTACTATGGCTACACCTTC; CDR3aa: CASSVGQGLYYGYTF
abundance: -; j_gene: TRBJ1-1; v_gene: TRBV13; d_gene: TRBD1; CDR3nt: TGTGCCAGCAGCCGGAAAGGACAGGGGGACACTGAAGCTTTCTTT; CDR3aa: CASSRKGQGDTEAFF
abundance: -; j_gene: TRBJ1-1; v_gene: TRBV7-2; d_gene: TRBD1; CDR3nt: TGTGCCAGCAGCTGGACAGGAGATAACACTGAAGCTTTCTTT; CDR3aa: CASSWTGDNTEAFF
abundance: few; j_gene: TRBJ2-3; v_gene: TRBV19; d_gene: TRBD1; CDR3nt: TGTGCCAGTAGGGGACAGCTCACAGATACGCAGTATTTT; CDR3aa: CASRGQLTDTQYF
abundance: -; j_gene: TRBJ2-7; v_gene: TRBV5-1; d_gene: TRBD1; CDR3nt: TGCGCCAGCAGCTTGAGGCAGGGGGTGTACGAGCAGTACTTC; CDR3aa: CASSLRQGVYEQYF
abundance: -; j_gene: TRBJ2-3; v_gene: TRBV4-1; d_gene: -; CDR3nt: TGCGCCAGCAGCCAATTGTCCGTAGATACGCAGTATTTT; CDR3aa: CASSQLSVDTQYF
abundance: few; j_gene: TRBJ2-3; v_gene: TRBV4-3; d_gene: -; CDR3nt: TGCGCCAGCAGCCAAAGCCGAGCGGCTAGCACAGATACGCAGTATTTT; CDR3aa: CASSQSRAASTDTQYF
abundance: few; j_gene: TRBJ2-1; v_gene: TRBV6-4; d_gene: -; CDR3nt: TGTGCCAGCAGTCCCAGTTTAAACAATGAGCAGTTCTTC; CDR3aa: CASSPSLNNEQFF
abundance: few; j_gene: TRBJ2-3; v_gene: TRBV5-6; d_gene: -; CDR3nt: TGTGCCAGCAGCTTCCCGAGCTTCTACGGAGCAGATACGCAGTATTTT; CDR3aa: CASSFPSFYGADTQYF
abundance: once; j_gene: TRBJ1-1; v_gene: TRBV9; d_gene: TRBD1; CDR3nt: TGTGCCAGCAGCGTGACAGGGTGGAACACTGAAGCTTTCTTT; CDR3aa: CASSVTGWNTEAFF
abundance: -; j_gene: TRBJ1-1; v_gene: TRBV6-5; d_gene: -; CDR3nt: TGTGCCAGCCGTTCCGGCACAGTACCGAACACTGAAGCTTTCTTT; CDR3aa: CASRSGTVPNTEAFF
abundance: -; j_gene: TRBJ2-3; v_gene: TRBV27; d_gene: -; CDR3nt: TGTGCCAGCAGTTTAGGGGAGGCAGGAGATACGCAGTATTTT; CDR3aa: CASSLGEAGDTQYF
abundance: -; j_gene: TRBJ1-2; v_gene: TRBV7-2; d_gene: -; CDR3nt: TGTGCCAGCAGCTTAGGGTCCGGGTATGGCTACACCTTC; CDR3aa: CASSLGSGYGYTF
abundance: -; j_gene: TRBJ1-5; v_gene: TRBV19; d_gene: TRBD1; CDR3nt: TGTGCCAGTAGTATAGTGGGACAGCGCAATCAGCCCCAGCATTTT; CDR3aa: CASSIVGQRNQPQHF
abundance: -; j_gene: TRBJ1-1; v_gene: TRBV5-1; d_gene: TRBD1; CDR3nt: TGCGCCAGCAGCTTCGGGACAGCTGCGGTCGCTGAAGCTTTCTTT; CDR3aa: CASSFGTAAVAEAFF
abundance: -; j_gene: TRBJ2-1; v_gene: TRBV10-2; d_gene: -; CDR3nt: TGCGCCAGCAGCCGAGCCCTTTACAATGAGCAGTTCTTC; CDR3aa: CASSRALYNEQFF
abundance: -; j_gene: TRBJ1-2; v_gene: TRBV27; d_gene: -; CDR3nt: TGTGCCAGCAGTTTATCGGGGGGGACTAACTATGGCTACACCTTC; CDR3aa: CASSLSGGTNYGYTF
abundance: -; j_gene: TRBJ1-2; v_gene: TRBV5-3; d_gene: -; CDR3nt: TGTGCCAGAAGCTACGACAGCCTCTACACCTTC; CDR3aa: CARSYDSLYTF
abundance: -; j_gene: TRBJ2-1; v_gene: TRBV4-2; d_gene: -; CDR3nt: TGTGCCAGCAGCAGTGGAAGGGGCTCCTACAATGAGCAGTTCTTC; CDR3aa: CASSSGRGSYNEQFF
abundance: -; j_gene: TRBJ1-1; v_gene: TRBV29-1; d_gene: TRBD1; CDR3nt: TGCAGCGTCCATCGACAGGGGGCGGTCACTGAAGCTTTCTTT; CDR3aa: CSVHRQGAVTEAFF
abundance: -; j_gene: TRBJ2-5; v_gene: TRBV15; d_gene: -; CDR3nt: TGTGCCACCACCATACTTCAGGGCGCCCGCCAAGAGACCCAGTACTTC; CDR3aa: CATTILQGARQETQYF